A selection of T cell receptor beta chains follows, all from one sample in a study of CD8 T cells in Susac syndrome. TCRdb used MiXCR to reprocess the immunoSEQ multiplex PCR reads, holding one entry per CDR3 protein. The sample records 84,000 or so distinct CDR3 sequences, about 95% being singletons. Sequences were obtained from CD8+ T cells from PBMCs. The source is a human donor with Susac syndrome. CDR3s include the opening cysteine and the closing phenylalanine or tryptophan. The order of the fields is V gene, J gene, clone size, CDR3 protein. Size values are once, few and many counts, or a class for expanded clones, and some rows have none.

TRBV25-1	TRBJ2-2	-	CASSESGGELFF
TRBV25-1	TRBJ2-5	-	CASSEWEQTQYF
TRBV4-3	TRBJ2-7	-	CASSQTRGYSYEQYF
TRBV13	TRBJ2-7	-	CASSPASGSSLEQYF
TRBV9	TRBJ2-5	-	CASSVDFGSGETQYF
TRBV29-1	TRBJ2-2	-	CSVEDLQSRALNTGELFF
TRBV29-1	TRBJ2-7	-	CSVDRGGTSDREQYF
TRBV28	TRBJ2-3	-	CASSAWGDTQYF
TRBV4-1	TRBJ2-6	-	CASSRDREGVGANVLTF
TRBV12-3/TRBV12-4	TRBJ1-2	-	CASSLAVLNYGYTF
TRBV6-2/TRBV6-3	TRBJ2-7	once	CASTADLLGEQYF
TRBV28	TRBJ1-1	-	CATGQLHTEAFF
TRBV29-1	TRBJ2-1	-	CSVVGWGATYNEQFF
TRBV14	TRBJ2-1	-	CASSQKARVAAVGDEQFF
TRBV12-3/TRBV12-4	TRBJ2-4	-	CASSSDLAKNIQYF
TRBV20-1	TRBJ1-1	-	CSARDADMNTEAFF
TRBV2	TRBJ1-1	once	CASRSTEAFF
TRBV14	TRBJ1-2	-	CASSQDMGGFGYTF
TRBV2	TRBJ2-5	-	CASGTLLTDGTKGETQYF
TRBV10-3	TRBJ2-7	once	CAISEPPGTYEQYF
TRBV14	TRBJ2-7	-	CASSLDRPYEQYF
TRBV7-8	TRBJ2-1	-	CASSLLREALNEQFF
TRBV5-6	TRBJ2-7	-	CASSGGQGSPEQYF
TRBV4-2	TRBJ1-1	-	CASSQTGRTEAFF
TRBV7-9	TRBJ2-7	-	CASSSSAYEQYF
TRBV2	TRBJ2-7	-	CASRQGSRYEQYF
TRBV20-1	TRBJ2-1	-	CSARDPGTAYNEQFF
TRBV3-1	TRBJ2-5	-	CASSPGASGGQTQYF
TRBV20-1	TRBJ2-1	few	CSAPGYNEQFF
TRBV15	TRBJ2-6	-	CATTGVLLTSGANVLTF
TRBV20-1	TRBJ2-7	-	CSLPGELSYEQYF
TRBV18	TRBJ2-7	-	CASSPELAGVTYEQYF
TRBV5-1	TRBJ1-5	few	CASSLEGQPQHF
TRBV9	TRBJ2-1	-	CASNFIGGPEQFF
TRBV27	TRBJ2-5	-	CASSLWLAGRLETQYF
TRBV19	TRBJ1-4	-	CASSILGGWSEKLFF
TRBV7-9	TRBJ2-2	once	CASTIFTGELFF
TRBV29-1	TRBJ1-1	-	CSVDGVFPFF
TRBV4-3	TRBJ1-1	-	CASSQDGLQDTEAFF
TRBV20-1	TRBJ2-7	-	CSARPQDSPSYEQYF
TRBV27	TRBJ1-5	-	CASSLARGNQPQHF
TRBV29-1	TRBJ2-7	-	CSVFLLGSSEQYF
TRBV10-3	TRBJ2-1	-	CAISESSAGEGPYNEQFF
TRBV29-1	TRBJ2-7	once	CSVRQGLYEQYF
TRBV7-3	TRBJ1-2	-	CASSPTGGGYGYTF
TRBV6-6	TRBJ1-1	-	CASSYAGIEAFF
TRBV6-5	TRBJ2-2	-	CASSYPSGIVTGELFF
TRBV4-2	TRBJ2-1	once	CASSPLAGGTEDEQFF
TRBV5-4	TRBJ2-7	-	CASSLGGWDRAYEQYF
TRBV5-6	TRBJ2-7	-	CASSWGTSAYEQYF